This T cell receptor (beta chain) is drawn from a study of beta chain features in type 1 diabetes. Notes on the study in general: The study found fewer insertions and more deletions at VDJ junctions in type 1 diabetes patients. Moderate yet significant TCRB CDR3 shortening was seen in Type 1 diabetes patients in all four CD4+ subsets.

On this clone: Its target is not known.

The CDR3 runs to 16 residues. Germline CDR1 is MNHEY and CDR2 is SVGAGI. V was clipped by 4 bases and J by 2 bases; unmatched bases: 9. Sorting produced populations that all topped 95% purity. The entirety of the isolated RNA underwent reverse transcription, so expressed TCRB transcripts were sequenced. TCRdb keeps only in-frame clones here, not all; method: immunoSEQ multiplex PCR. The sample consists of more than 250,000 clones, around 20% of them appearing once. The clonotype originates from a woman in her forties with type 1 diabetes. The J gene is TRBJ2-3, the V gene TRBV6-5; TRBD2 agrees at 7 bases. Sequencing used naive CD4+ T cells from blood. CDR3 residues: CASSFQRGAVTDTQYF. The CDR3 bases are TGTGCCAGCAGTTTCCAGCGGGGCGCTGTCACAGATACGCAGTATTTT.